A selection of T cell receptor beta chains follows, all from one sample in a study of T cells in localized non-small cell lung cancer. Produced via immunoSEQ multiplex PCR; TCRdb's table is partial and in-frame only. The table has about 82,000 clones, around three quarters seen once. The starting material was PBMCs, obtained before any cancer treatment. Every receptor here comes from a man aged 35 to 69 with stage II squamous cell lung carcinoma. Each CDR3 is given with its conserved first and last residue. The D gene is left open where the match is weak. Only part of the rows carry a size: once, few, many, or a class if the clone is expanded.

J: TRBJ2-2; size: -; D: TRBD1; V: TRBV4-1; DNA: TGCGCCAGCAGCCAAGATGGGGACAGGTTGCACACCGGGGAGCTGTTTTTT; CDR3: CASSQDGDRLHTGELFF
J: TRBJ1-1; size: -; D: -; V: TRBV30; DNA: TGTGCCTGGAGTCCTCCCGGCGGGACTGAAGCTTTCTTT; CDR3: CAWSPPGGTEAFF
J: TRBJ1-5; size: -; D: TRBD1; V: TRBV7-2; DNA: TGTGCCAGCAGCTTAGTGACAGGGGATAGAAATCAGCCCCAGCATTTT; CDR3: CASSLVTGDRNQPQHF
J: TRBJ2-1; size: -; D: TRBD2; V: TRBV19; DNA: TGTGCCAGTAGCAAGGGGACCGGGACTAGCAGCTACAATGAGCAGTTCTTC; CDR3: CASSKGTGTSSYNEQFF
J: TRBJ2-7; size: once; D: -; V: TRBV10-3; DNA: TGTGCCATCAGAGGACGGGCCTACGAGCAGTACTTC; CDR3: CAIRGRAYEQYF
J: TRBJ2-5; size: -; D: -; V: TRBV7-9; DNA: TGTGCCAGCAGCCCCGGTGGGGGCTATCGAGAGACCCAGTACTTC; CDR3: CASSPGGGYRETQYF
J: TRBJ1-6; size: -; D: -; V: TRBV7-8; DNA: TGTGCCAGCAGCACAAATTCACCCCTCCACTTT; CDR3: CASSTNSPLHF
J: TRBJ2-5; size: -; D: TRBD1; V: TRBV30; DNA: TGTGCCTGGGGAAGACAGGGTTACGAGACCCAGTACTTC; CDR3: CAWGRQGYETQYF
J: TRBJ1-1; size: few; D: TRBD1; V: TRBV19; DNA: TGTGCCAGCGCCTGGGGACAGAGGAACACTGAAGCTTTCTTT; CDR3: CASAWGQRNTEAFF
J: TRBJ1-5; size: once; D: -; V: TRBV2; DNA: TGTGCCAGCAGTGGGGGGGCCGGTCAGCCCCAGCATTTT; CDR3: CASSGGAGQPQHF
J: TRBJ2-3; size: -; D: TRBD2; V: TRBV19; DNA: TGTGCCAGTAGTATAGGGACTAGCGGGTCGAACACAGATACGCAGTATTTT; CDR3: CASSIGTSGSNTDTQYF
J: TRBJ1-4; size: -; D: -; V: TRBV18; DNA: TGTGCCAGCTCACCACCGTCAGGGAGGACTAATGAAAAACTGTTTTTT; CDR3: CASSPPSGRTNEKLFF
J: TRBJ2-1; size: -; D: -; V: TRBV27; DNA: TGTGCCAGCAGTTTATTCGCGGCGGGTGAGCAGTTCTTC; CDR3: CASSLFAAGEQFF
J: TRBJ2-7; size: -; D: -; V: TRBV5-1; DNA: TGCGCCAGCAGCCCCGGAACGTTCTACGAGCAGTACTTC; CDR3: CASSPGTFYEQYF
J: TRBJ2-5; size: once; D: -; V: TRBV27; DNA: TGTGCCAGCATAACAGGACAAGAGACCCAGTACTTC; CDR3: CASITGQETQYF
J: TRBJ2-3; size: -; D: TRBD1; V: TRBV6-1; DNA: TGTGCCAGCGTGGACAGGGGGCGCACAGATACGCAGTATTTT; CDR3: CASVDRGRTDTQYF
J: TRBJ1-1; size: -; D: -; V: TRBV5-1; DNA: TGCGCCAGCAGCTTTATCCCAGGGGCGAACACTGAAGCTTTCTTT; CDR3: CASSFIPGANTEAFF
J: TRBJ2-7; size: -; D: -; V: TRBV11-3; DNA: TGTGCCAGCAGCTTAGCGGGAGATTCCTACGAGCAGTACTTC; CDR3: CASSLAGDSYEQYF
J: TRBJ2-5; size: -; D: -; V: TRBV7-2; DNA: TGTGCCAGCAGGGGGCGCGGGGAGACCCAGTACTTC; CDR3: CASRGRGETQYF
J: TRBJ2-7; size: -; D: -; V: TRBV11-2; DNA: TGTGCCAGCAGCTTAGGTGACAGGTACGAGCAGTACTTC; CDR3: CASSLGDRYEQYF
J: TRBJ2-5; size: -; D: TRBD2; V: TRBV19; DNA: TGTGCCAGTAGCCAGCGGGAGGGTAGGAGGGAGACCCAGTACTTC; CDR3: CASSQREGRRETQYF
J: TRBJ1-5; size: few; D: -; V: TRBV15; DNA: TGTGCCACCAGCAGAGATAGGGCGGCCGGAAATCAGCCCCAGCATTTT; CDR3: CATSRDRAAGNQPQHF
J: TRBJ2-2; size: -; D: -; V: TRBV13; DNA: TGTGCCAGCAGGCAGACTGGTTCGAACACCGGGGAGCTGTTTTTT; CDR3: CASRQTGSNTGELFF
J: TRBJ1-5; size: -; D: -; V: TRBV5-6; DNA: TGTGCCAGCAGCTTGGGGCAGGGTCGGAATCAGCCCCAGCATTTT; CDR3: CASSLGQGRNQPQHF
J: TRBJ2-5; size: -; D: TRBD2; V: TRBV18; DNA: TGTGCCAGCTCTCTTACCGGGACTAGTCGACCGACCCAGTACTTC; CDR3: CASSLTGTSRPTQYF
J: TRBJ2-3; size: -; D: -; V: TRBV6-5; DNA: TGTGCCAGCACCCCTGTAAACTCACGCACAGATACGCAGTATTTT; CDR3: CASTPVNSRTDTQYF
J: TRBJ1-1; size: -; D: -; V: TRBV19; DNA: TGTGCCAGTAGTATTGCAGAGAACACTGAAGCTTTCTTT; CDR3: CASSIAENTEAFF
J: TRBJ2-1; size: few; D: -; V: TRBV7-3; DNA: TGTGCCAGCAGCTTATGGGCGGCGAATGAGCAGTTCTTC; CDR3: CASSLWAANEQFF
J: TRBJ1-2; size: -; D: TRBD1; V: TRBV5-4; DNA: TGTGCCAGCAGCGTGGACAGGGGGAGGGTCATGGGCTATGGCTACACCTTC; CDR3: CASSVDRGRVMGYGYTF
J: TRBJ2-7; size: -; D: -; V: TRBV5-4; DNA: TGTGCCAGCAGCGTTAACTCCTACGAGCAGTACTTC; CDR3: CASSVNSYEQYF
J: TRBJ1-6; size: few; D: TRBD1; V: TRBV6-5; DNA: TGTGCCAGCACGAGGACAGGGGGCAATTCACCCCTCCACTTT; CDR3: CASTRTGGNSPLHF
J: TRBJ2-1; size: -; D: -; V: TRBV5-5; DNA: TGTGCCAGCAGCTTGGGGGAGTATCGTAATGAGCAGTTCTTC; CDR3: CASSLGEYRNEQFF
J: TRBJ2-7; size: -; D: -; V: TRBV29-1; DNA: TGCAGCGTTGCGGGGAGCTCCTACGAGCAGTACTTC; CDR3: CSVAGSSYEQYF
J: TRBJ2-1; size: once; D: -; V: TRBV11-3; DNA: TGTGCCAGCAGCACCAGGACAAGGGGGATCGATGAGCAGTTCTTC; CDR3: CASSTRTRGIDEQFF
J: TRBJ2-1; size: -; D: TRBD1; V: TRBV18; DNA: TGTGCCAGCTCACCACGGGCAGGGGGCGGGAATGAGCAGTTCTTC; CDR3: CASSPRAGGGNEQFF
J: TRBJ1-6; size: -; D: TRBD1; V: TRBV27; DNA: TGTGCCAGCAGTCACTGGCAGGGGGATCGAAATTCACCCCTCCACTTT; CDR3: CASSHWQGDRNSPLHF
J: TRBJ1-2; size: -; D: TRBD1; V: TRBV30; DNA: TGTGCCTGGAGTTATCAACAGGGGCGCAAGAGAAACACCTTC; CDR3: CAWSYQQGRKRNTF
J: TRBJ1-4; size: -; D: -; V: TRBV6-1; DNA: TGTGCCAGCAGTGAAGCAAGGCGGACAACTAATGAAAAACTGTTTTTT; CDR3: CASSEARRTTNEKLFF
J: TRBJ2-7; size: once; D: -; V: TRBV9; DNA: TGTGCCAGCAGCGTAGACCCGGGTTACGAGCAGTACTTC; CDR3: CASSVDPGYEQYF
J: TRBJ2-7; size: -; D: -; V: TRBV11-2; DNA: TGTGCCAGCAGCTTAGCTCTAGCGACGTCCTACGAGCAGTACTTC; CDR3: CASSLALATSYEQYF
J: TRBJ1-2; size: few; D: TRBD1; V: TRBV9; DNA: TGTGCCAGCAGCGCGGGACAGGGGGCTTCTGGCTACACCTTC; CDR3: CASSAGQGASGYTF
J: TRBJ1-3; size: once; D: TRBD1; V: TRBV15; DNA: TGTGCCACCAGCAGAGAGGACAGGGGATCCTCTGGAAACACCATATATTTT; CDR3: CATSREDRGSSGNTIYF
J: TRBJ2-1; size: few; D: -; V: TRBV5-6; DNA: TGTGCCAGCAGCTTGGCAGGGAACAGTGAGCAGTTCTTC; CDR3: CASSLAGNSEQFF
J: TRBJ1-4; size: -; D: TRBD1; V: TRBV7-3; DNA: TGTGCCAGCAGCTTGGGTGGACAGGGGTCAAATGAAAAACTGTTTTTT; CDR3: CASSLGGQGSNEKLFF
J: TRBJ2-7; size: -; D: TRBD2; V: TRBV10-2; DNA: TGCGCCAGCAGGACTAGCGGGAGTGGGACGGGAAAGCAGTACTTC; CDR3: CASRTSGSGTGKQYF
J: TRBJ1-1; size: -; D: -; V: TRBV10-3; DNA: TGTGCCATCAGCTCGCTAAAAGGAACCATGAACACTGAAGCTTTCTTT; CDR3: CAISSLKGTMNTEAFF
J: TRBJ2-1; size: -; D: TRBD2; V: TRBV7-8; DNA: TGTGCCAGCAGCTCCTTAGCGGGGGCCTACAATGAGCAGTTCTTC; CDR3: CASSSLAGAYNEQFF
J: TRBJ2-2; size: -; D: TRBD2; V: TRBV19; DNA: TGTGCCAGTACGGGGGGCACCGGGGAGCTGTTTTTT; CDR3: CASTGGTGELFF
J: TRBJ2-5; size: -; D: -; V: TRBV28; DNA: TGTGCCAGCAGTGCCCTCGGGACGTCCGGAGAGACCCAGTACTTC; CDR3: CASSALGTSGETQYF
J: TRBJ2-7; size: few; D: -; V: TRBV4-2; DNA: TGTGCCAGCAGCCAAGTCGAGGGGCAAACCTACGAGCAGTACTTC; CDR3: CASSQVEGQTYEQYF
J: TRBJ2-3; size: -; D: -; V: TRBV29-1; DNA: TGCAGCGTTGAAGGCGGGGACAGATCCACAGATACGCAGTATTTT; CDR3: CSVEGGDRSTDTQYF